Shown below are 31 T cell receptor beta chains from a single sample sequenced in a study of T cell responses to AZD1222 COVID-19 vaccine. TCRdb's copy holds only in-frame clones and misses some; the assay was immunoSEQ multiplex PCR. Of fewer than 110,000 clones in the sample, about nine tenths were seen once. The input for sequencing was peripheral blood, taken 28 days after the second AZD1222 dose. The source of these receptors is an adult who received the AZD1222 COVID-19 vaccine.

This clone was seen a few times. The chain recombines TRBV28 with TRBJ2-7; no definite D call. CDR1 MDHEN and CDR2 SYDVKM come from the germline V gene. With 4 bases removed from V and 4 bases from J, the gap between germline ends came to 8 bases. The CDR3 is 12 residues long. CDR3 protein: CASSSEGYEQYF. The CDR3, as DNA: TGTGCCAGCAGTTCGGAAGGGTACGAGCAGTACTTC.

V usage is TRBV6-1 and J usage is TRBJ1-5; TRBD1 is a possible D gene (5 bases). The CDR3 contains 15 residues. V lost 1 base and J 7 bases, leaving 14 bases between the germline ends. Germline values: CDR1 MNHNS, CDR2 SASEGT. CDR3 sequence (DNA): TGTGCCAGCAGTGAAGGGGCGGGGGGACGACAGCCCCAGCATTTT. The encoded protein is CASSEGAGGRQPQHF.

CDR3 DNA sequence: TGTGCCAGCAGCCCCCGACTAGCGGGAGCGTACGGGGAGCTGTTTTTT. Translated: CASSPRLAGAYGELFF. The chain combines TRBV4-2 with TRBJ2-2; 12 bases line up with TRBD2. The V and J ends lost 4 bases and 7 bases, in that order; junction bases with no gene match: 7. Germline assignment: CDR1 LGHNA and CDR2 YNFKEQ. CDR3 length equals 16 residues.

The chain combines TRBV14 with TRBJ1-2; D is perhaps TRBD1 (6 bases). Germline CDR1 reads SGHDN; CDR2 reads FVKESK. The CDR3 spans 14 residues. V was pared by 4 bases and J by 5 bases, with 14 bases between. CDR3 nucleotide sequence: TGTGCCAGCAGCCTAACAGGGACGGGGTATGGCTACACCTTC. Amino acids: CASSLTGTGYGYTF. Full variable domain (rest looked up from reference TRBV14 and TRBJ1-2): EAGVTQFPSHSVIEKGQTVTLRCDPISGHDNLYWYRRVMGKEIKFLLHFVKESKQDESGMPNNRFLAERTGGTYSTLKVQPAELEDSGVYFCASSLTGTGYGYTFGSGTRLTVV.

This clone was seen once. The rearrangement uses TRBV3-1 (or the pseudogene TRBV3-2) and TRBJ1-6; a possible D gene is TRBD1 (6 bases). The CDR3 loop spans 14 amino acids. Germline assignment: CDR1 LGHDT and CDR2 YNNKEL (reference sequence). Trimming shortened V by 2 bases and J by 7 bases, and 9 bases separated the two germline ends. The CDR3 region has the DNA TGTGCCAGCAGCCAAAGAGGGGGGAATTCACCCCTCCACTTT. Protein sequence: CASSQRGGNSPLHF.

This rearrangement joins TRBV6-5 to TRBJ1-2; maybe TRBD1 (6 bases). With 7 bases removed from V and 4 bases from J, the gap between germline ends came to 19 bases. From germline, CDR1 is MNHEY and CDR2 SVGAGI. The CDR3 extends over 15 amino acids. This CDR3 is CASTPNLGGRYGYTF. As DNA, the CDR3 is TGTGCCAGCACTCCAAACCTAGGGGGACGCTATGGCTACACCTTC.

This chain joins TRBV13 and TRBJ1-1; D perhaps matches TRBD1 (5 bases). This CDR3 is built from 16 residues. Per the germline V gene, CDR1 is PRHDT and CDR2 is FYEKMQ (reference sequence). Between the trimmed V and J ends, which lost 5 bases and 4 bases, there was a span of 20 bases. The CDR3 is CASSPAVRGEGTEAFF. The CDR3, as DNA: TGTGCCAGCAGCCCTGCCGTACGGGGCGAGGGCACTGAAGCTTTCTTT.

The chain employs TRBV19 and TRBJ2-7; D unresolved. Trimming shortened V by 6 bases and J by 4 bases, and 16 bases separated the two germline ends. The CDR3 contains 14 residues. CDR1 is LNHDA, CDR2 SQIVND, per germline (reference sequence). The CDR3 DNA reads TGTGCCAGTAGGGAACCGGGCCCTCCTTACGAGCAGTACTTC. Its translation: CASREPGPPYEQYF. Full variable domain (remainder filled in from reference TRBV19 and TRBJ2-7): DGGITQSPKYLFRKEGQNVTLSCEQNLNHDAMYWYRQDPGQGLRLIYYSQIVNDFQKGDIAEGYSVSREKKESFPLTVTSAQKNPTAFYLCASREPGPPYEQYFGPGTRLTVT.

The CDR3 region is CASSWGLASGSFKNTGELFF. CDR3 DNA: TGTGCCAGCAGCTGGGGGTTGGCTAGCGGGAGTTTTAAGAACACCGGGGAGCTGTTTTTT. V gene TRBV5-4 combines with J gene TRBJ2-2; the match to TRBD2 covers 10 bases. The CDR3 is 20 residues long. Germline lookup yields CDR1 SGHNT and CDR2 YYREEE (reference sequence). The trim removed 3 bases at V and 1 base at J, leaving 15 bases unmatched.

The V gene is TRBV29-1, the J gene TRBJ1-4, with D perhaps matching TRBD1 (6 bases). CDR1 and CDR2 from the germline V gene are SQVTM and ANQGSEA. V was shortened by 3 bases and J by 5 bases, with 10 bases between the two germline ends. This CDR3 is 13 amino acids long. CDR3 loop: CSVEGHQNEKLFF. CDR3 bases: TGCAGCGTTGAGGGACACCAAAATGAAAAACTGTTTTTT. The whole variable domain, filled in from reference TRBV29-1 and TRBJ1-4, reads SAVISQKPSRDICQRGTSLTIQCQVDSQVTMMFWYRQQPGQSLTLIATANQGSEATYESGFVIDKFPISRPNLTFSTLTVSNMSPEDSSIYLCSVEGHQNEKLFFGSGTQLSVL.

The chain combines TRBV7-9 with TRBJ2-5, with D tentatively TRBD1 (5 bases). CDR1 SEHNR and CDR2 FQNEAQ come from the germline V gene (reference sequence). This CDR3 is built from 14 residues. The V end lost 3 bases, the J end lost 7 bases, and 15 bases lay between the germline ends. The CDR3 DNA reads TGTGCCAGCAGCTTGCCCCAGGGCCCAGGGACCCAGTACTTC. Protein: CASSLPQGPGTQYF.

This chain joins TRBV7-2 and TRBJ2-5; D is possibly TRBD1 or TRBD2 (6 bases each). Per the germline V gene, CDR1 is SGHTA and CDR2 is FQGNSA. Trimming took 6 bases from V and 6 from J, leaving 17 bases between them. The CDR3 is 14 amino acids. This chain's CDR3 is CASSQVGGRQTQYF. CDR3 sequence (DNA): TGTGCCAGCAGTCAAGTCGGGGGCCGTCAGACCCAGTACTTC.

V gene TRBV4-1 combines with J gene TRBJ2-2; the D gene is possibly TRBD1 (5 bases). Trimming took off 0 bases at V and 2 bases at J, with 10 bases between the two ends. The germline gives CDR1 MGHRA, CDR2 YSYEKL. The length of the CDR3 is 16 residues. DNA for the CDR3: TGCGCCAGCAGCCAAGAAGGGGCGGTTAACACCGGGGAGCTGTTTTTT. This gives the protein CASSQEGAVNTGELFF.

This clone was picked up one time. The CDR3 protein is CASSLDGGSYNEQFF. Here the CDR3 DNA reads TGTGCCAGCAGCTTAGATGGGGGGTCCTACAATGAGCAGTTCTTC. The rearrangement joins TRBV7-2 to TRBJ2-1; weak D call: TRBD2 (6 bases). CDR3 size: 15 residues. Trimming removed 1 base from V and 1 base from J, with 8 bases in between. Germline lookup yields CDR1 SGHTA and CDR2 FQGNSA.

This chain uses TRBV5-4 with TRBJ1-6; 7 nucleotides line up with TRBD1. Germline lookup yields CDR1 SGHNT and CDR2 YYREEE (reference sequence). This CDR3 is 17 amino acids long. Trimming removed 0 bases from V and 6 bases from J; junction bases left unmatched: 9. CDR3 DNA: TGTGCCAGCAGCTTGGATCCCGGGACAGTCTTTAATTCACCCCTCCACTTT. Its protein is CASSLDPGTVFNSPLHF.

The chain uses TRBV11-2 and TRBJ2-7, with 7 bases matching TRBD2. J lost 6 bases, V lost 2 bases, and 10 bases had no gene match. Germline loops: CDR1 SGHAT, CDR2 FQNNGV. The CDR3 is made up of 15 amino acids. The DNA for the CDR3 is TGTGCCAGCAGCTTAAGTCACGCGGGAGCTGCCGAGCAGTACTTC. Translation gives CASSLSHAGAAEQYF.

The chain recombines TRBV28 with TRBJ2-2; D possibly matches TRBD1 or TRBD2 (6 bases each). The CDR3 loop spans 16 amino acids. Trimming shortened V by 4 bases and J by 2 bases, and 14 bases separated the two germline ends. Germline-derived CDR1 and CDR2 are MDHEN and SYDVKM. CDR3 sequence: CASSYGGLGNTGELFF. In DNA form, the CDR3 reads TGTGCCAGCAGTTACGGGGGCCTGGGAAACACCGGGGAGCTGTTTTTT.

J is TRBJ2-2 and V is TRBV18, with 11 nucleotides matching TRBD1. With 5 bases clipped from V and 6 bases from J, the junction kept 11 bases outside the gene matches. Germline assignment: CDR1 KGHSH and CDR2 LQKENI. The CDR3 is 17 amino acids. CDR3 bases: TGTGCCAGCTCAACGGACAGGGGGCGCTTCGCCGCCGGGGAGCTGTTTTTT. This encodes CASSTDRGRFAAGELFF.

The CDR3 spells CASSTRGSSHVNTEAFF. The CDR3 DNA follows: TGTGCCAGTAGTACCCGGGGCTCTTCGCATGTGAACACTGAAGCTTTCTTT. The chain recombines TRBV19 with TRBJ1-1; D possibly corresponds to TRBD1 (5 bases). The germline CDR1 and CDR2 sequences are LNHDA and SQIVND (reference sequence). The CDR3 runs 17 residues. V was pared by 4 bases and J by 0 bases, with 18 bases between. Supplemented by reference TRBV19 and TRBJ1-1, the full variable domain reads DGGITQSPKYLFRKEGQNVTLSCEQNLNHDAMYWYRQDPGQGLRLIYYSQIVNDFQKGDIAEGYSVSREKKESFPLTVTSAQKNPTAFYLCASSTRGSSHVNTEAFFGQGTRLTVV.

In its sample, this clone was seen a few times. The J gene is TRBJ2-2, the V gene TRBV9; 14 nucleotides line up with TRBD2. CDR3 size: 19 residues. Trimming cost V 0 bases and J 0 bases; bases outside gene matches: 4. Germline loops: CDR1 SGDLS, CDR2 YYNGEE. Here the CDR3 reads CASSVGLAGGPPNTGELFF. CDR3 nucleotide sequence: TGTGCCAGCAGCGTAGGACTAGCGGGAGGGCCGCCGAACACCGGGGAGCTGTTTTTT.

The chain recombines TRBV6-2 or TRBV6-3 with TRBJ1-1; D not resolved. The CDR3 is made up of 14 amino acids. V lost 6 bases and J lost 11, with 22 bases in between. CDR1 and CDR2 (germline): MNHEY, SVGEGT. In DNA, the CDR3 is TGTGCCAGCAGCGAAGGAAGTGGAGGAAGGTCGGCTTTCTTT. Translating it yields CASSEGSGGRSAFF.

The rearrangement links TRBV29-1 to TRBJ2-7; D could derive from TRBD1 or TRBD2 (6 bases each). Trimming pared 6 bases from V and 3 bases from J, leaving 12 bases between. Germline values: CDR1 SQVTM, CDR2 ANQGSEA. CDR3 length equals 12 residues. The CDR3 is CSVVEGGYEQYF. CDR3 DNA sequence: TGCAGCGTGGTAGAGGGGGGCTACGAGCAGTACTTC.

This clone showed up just once. The V gene is TRBV10-2, the J gene TRBJ1-1, with a weak D call TRBD1 (5 bases). Germline CDR1 is WSHSY and CDR2 is SAAADI. CDR3 size: 11 residues. Deletions cut 8 bases from V and 4 bases from J, with 8 bases between. CDR3 bases: TGCGCCAGCCTGAGGGGCACTGAAGCTTTCTTT. Protein product: CASLRGTEAFF.

The J gene is TRBJ2-1, the V gene TRBV7-8; the D is unclear. The ends were cut back, 5 bases at V and 6 bases at J, with 5 bases in the middle. This CDR3 spans 11 amino acids. CDR1 is SGHVS and CDR2 is FQNEAQ in the germline V gene. CDR3 nucleotide sequence: TGTGCCAGCAGCCCTGTCAATGAGCAGTTCTTC. The encoded protein is CASSPVNEQFF.

This chain links TRBV29-1 with TRBJ2-7, with TRBD2 matching 14 bases. The CDR3 is 16 amino acids. Looked up from germline, CDR1 is SQVTM and CDR2 is ANQGSEA. After removal of 5 bases from V and 1 base from J, the junction contained 7 bases not matched to a gene. For the CDR3, the DNA is TGCAGCGTTACAGGGGGACTAGCGGGAGAATCCTACGAGCAGTACTTC. It encodes CSVTGGLAGESYEQYF.

This chain uses TRBV7-9 with TRBJ2-7; TRBD2 aligns across 7 bases. CDR1 and CDR2 (germline): SEHNR, FQNEAQ (reference sequence). J lost 3 bases, V lost 2 bases, and 4 bases had no gene match. This CDR3 spans 14 amino acids. Written as DNA, the CDR3 is TGTGCCAGCAGCTTAATGGGAGGGGACTACGAGCAGTACTTC. Translation gives CASSLMGGDYEQYF. Full variable domain (rest looked up from reference TRBV7-9 and TRBJ2-7): DTGVSQNPRHKITKRGQNVTFRCDPISEHNRLYWYRQTLGQGPEFLTYFQNEAQLEKSRLLSDRFSAERPKGSFSTLEIQRTEQGDSAMYLCASSLMGGDYEQYFGPGTRLTVT.

CDR3 bases: TGTGCCAGCAGGAAAGGGGCCCCTAGCAATCAGCCCCAGCATTTT. Amino acids: CASRKGAPSNQPQHF. V and J are TRBV2 and TRBJ1-5; TRBD1 might be the D (5 bases). V dropped 6 bases and J dropped 0 bases, with 12 bases sitting between them. The germline CDR1 and CDR2 sequences are SNHLY and FYNNEI. CDR3 size: 15 residues.

V is TRBV12-3 or TRBV12-4 and J is TRBJ2-3; D remains unclear. The ends were cut back, 5 bases at V and 7 bases at J, with 13 bases in the middle. The CDR3 spans 13 residues. Here the CDR3 DNA reads TGTGCCAGCAGTCCCTTAAGAGAAAATACGCAGTATTTT. It is translated as CASSPLRENTQYF.

This sequence joins TRBV20-1 and TRBJ2-7; D call uncertain. The V gene lost 3 bases and the J gene lost 6 bases, with 9 bases spanning the gap. The germline V gene encodes CDR1 DFQATT and CDR2 SNEGSKA (reference sequence). CDR3 length: 11 amino acids. The CDR3 is CSARSPGEQYF. CDR3 DNA: TGCAGTGCTAGGTCCCCCGGCGAGCAGTACTTC.

The chain has TRBV6-1 and TRBJ2-7, with 7 nucleotides matching TRBD2. J lost 4 bases, V lost 0 bases, and 6 bases had no gene match. This CDR3 has 15 residues. The germline gives CDR1 MNHNS, CDR2 SASEGT. CDR3 bases: TGTGCCAGCAGTGAAGCGGGCGGCGGGAGTTACGAGCAGTACTTC. Encoded protein: CASSEAGGGSYEQYF.

This chain uses TRBV19 with TRBJ1-1, with 8 bases identical to TRBD1. With V trimmed by 3 bases and J by 0 bases, 9 bases remained unmatched. This CDR3 spans 17 amino acids. Germline lookup yields CDR1 LNHDA and CDR2 SQIVND (reference sequence). CDR3 region: CASSMSPGQGMNTEAFF. CDR3 nucleotides: TGTGCCAGTAGTATGTCCCCCGGACAGGGAATGAACACTGAAGCTTTCTTT. The full variable domain, in which reference TRBV19 and TRBJ1-1 provide the parts outside the CDR3, is DGGITQSPKYLFRKEGQNVTLSCEQNLNHDAMYWYRQDPGQGLRLIYYSQIVNDFQKGDIAEGYSVSREKKESFPLTVTSAQKNPTAFYLCASSMSPGQGMNTEAFFGQGTRLTVV.